This is a list of T cell receptor beta chains from one sample in a study of blood T cell repertoires in COVID-19. The protocol was immunoSEQ multiplex PCR, while the TCRdb copy is restricted to in-frame clones and leaves out a portion. The sample lists 120,000 or so clones; 85% to 90% were seen once. The sample consisted of peripheral blood. Receptor source: a man aged 50 to 60 with acute or convalescent COVID-19. The CDR3 runs from the conserved cysteine through the conserved F or W. D genes are given only for firm matches. Clone sizes are given selectively: once, few, many, or a class where the clone is expanded.

CDR3 DNA,CDR3 protein,V gene,clone size,D gene,J gene,CDR3 length
TGTGCCAGCAGTGATCCTAAAGCGGGAGAGTTCTACGAGCAGTACTTC,CASSDPKAGEFYEQYF,TRBV25-1,.,TRBD2,TRBJ2-7,16
TGCAGCGTTCGAATCCAGGGGTCCGGGAACACTGAAGCTTTCTTT,CSVRIQGSGNTEAFF,TRBV29-1,.,.,TRBJ1-1,15
TGTGCCAGCAGCCCGGGACTAGCGGGAGGTTCCGGGGAGCTGTTTTTT,CASSPGLAGGSGELFF,TRBV9,.,TRBD2,TRBJ2-2,16
TGTGCCAGTAGTGTCCGGGACACTTATGGCTACACCTTC,CASSVRDTYGYTF,TRBV19,once,.,TRBJ1-2,13
TGTGCCAGCAGCTTGCCTTTTACGGTCGGGGAGCTGTTTTTT,CASSLPFTVGELFF,TRBV5-5,few,.,TRBJ2-2,14
TGTGCCAGTAGTATTGGACAGGGGCCTGAAAAACTGTTTTTT,CASSIGQGPEKLFF,TRBV19,.,TRBD1,TRBJ1-4,14
TGTGCCAGCAGCTCAAGGGGTTACGAGCAGTACTTC,CASSSRGYEQYF,TRBV3-1/TRBV3-2,.,.,TRBJ2-7,12
TGCAGCGTAACAGGGTCCACTGAAGCTTTCTTT,CSVTGSTEAFF,TRBV29-1,.,.,TRBJ1-1,11
TGTGCCAGCAGCTTGGGGGGTAGCGGGAGATCCACAGATACGCAGTATTTT,CASSLGGSGRSTDTQYF,TRBV5-4,.,TRBD2,TRBJ2-3,17
TGTGCCATCAATTCCGGGAGAGATCACAATGAGCAGTTCTTC,CAINSGRDHNEQFF,TRBV10-3,.,.,TRBJ2-1,14
TGTGCCAGCAGCGCTCCCGGGACAGGGGGAGAGACCCAGTACTTC,CASSAPGTGGETQYF,TRBV9,.,TRBD1,TRBJ2-5,15
TGCGCCAGCAGCCAAGATCGGCCAGGCGACACGAATAGCAATCAGCCCCAGCATTTT,CASSQDRPGDTNSNQPQHF,TRBV4-1,few,.,TRBJ1-5,19
TGTGCCAGCAGCTGGACAGGGATCACTGGGGCCAACGTCCTGACTTTC,CASSWTGITGANVLTF,TRBV7-9,.,TRBD1,TRBJ2-6,16
TGTGCTAGTGTGAGGACAGGAGGGTCCCAAAATGAGCAGTTCTTC,CASVRTGGSQNEQFF,TRBV12-5,.,.,TRBJ2-1,15
TGCGCCAGCAGTCAAATTCCTCGGGACACTGAAGCTTTCTTT,CASSQIPRDTEAFF,TRBV23-1,.,.,TRBJ1-1,14
TGTGCCAGCAGTGAGGAACTGGACAGGCCGCCCTACGAGCAGTACTTC,CASSEELDRPPYEQYF,TRBV6-1,.,TRBD1,TRBJ2-7,16
TGTGCCAGTAGTATAGCACAACGAGGACTCTACAATGAGCAGTTCTTC,CASSIAQRGLYNEQFF,TRBV19,few,.,TRBJ2-1,16
TGTGCCAGCAGCAAACGTAGGCTAGCGGGAGCCCTTAGCACAGATACGCAGTATTTT,CASSKRRLAGALSTDTQYF,TRBV9,.,TRBD2,TRBJ2-3,19
TGCGCCAGCAGCTTGGGGACTAGCGGAACCTACGAGCAGTACTTC,CASSLGTSGTYEQYF,TRBV5-1,.,TRBD2,TRBJ2-7,15
TGTGCCAGTACTGGGGGGAATCAGCCCCAGCATTTT,CASTGGNQPQHF,TRBV27,few,.,TRBJ1-5,12
TGTGCCACCAGTCGCACAGGGACGTTAAATGAGCAGTTCTTC,CATSRTGTLNEQFF,TRBV24-1,.,.,TRBJ2-1,14
TGTGCCAGCAGCCGTCTGACAGGGAGCTCCTACAATGAGCAGTTCTTC,CASSRLTGSSYNEQFF,TRBV3-1/TRBV3-2,.,TRBD1,TRBJ2-1,16
TGCGCCAGCAGCCTCCGGGGTGGACAGGGCGGGACTGAAGCTTTCTTT,CASSLRGGQGGTEAFF,TRBV5-1,few,TRBD1,TRBJ1-1,16
TGTGCCAGTAGTATGGGCTTACCTAACTATGGCTACACCTTC,CASSMGLPNYGYTF,TRBV19,.,.,TRBJ1-2,14
TGTGCCAGCAGTGAGGCCAGGGGATGGTATAAGGCTTTCTTT,CASSEARGWYKAFF,TRBV6-1,once,.,TRBJ1-1,14
TGTGCTAGTGGTACGGGGGACAGAAACACCGGGGAGCTGTTTTTT,CASGTGDRNTGELFF,TRBV12-5,.,.,TRBJ2-2,15
TGTGCCAGCAGCCCACAGGCGGGAGTTGGAGAGCAGTACTTC,CASSPQAGVGEQYF,TRBV11-3,.,TRBD2,TRBJ2-7,14
TGTGCTAGTGGCCGGGGACAAACTGGGGCCAACGTCCTGACTTTC,CASGRGQTGANVLTF,TRBV12-5,.,.,TRBJ2-6,15
TGTGCCAGCAGCTTAGCCGGGAGGAGCCCAGATACGCAGTATTTT,CASSLAGRSPDTQYF,TRBV7-9,.,TRBD2,TRBJ2-3,15
TGCAGTGCTAGACAAGGACTTGAAGCTTTCTTT,CSARQGLEAFF,TRBV20-1,.,.,TRBJ1-1,11
TGTGCCAGCTCTCAGGCCGGGACAGGGTACGGCTACACCTTC,CASSQAGTGYGYTF,TRBV18,.,TRBD1,TRBJ1-2,14
TGTGCCAGTAGTATAGGAGGACTAGCGGGAGGCGAAGAGACCCAGTACTTC,CASSIGGLAGGEETQYF,TRBV19,.,TRBD2,TRBJ2-5,17
TGTGCCAGCTCAACCGGGACAGGTTGGGTTCAGCCCCAGCATTTT,CASSTGTGWVQPQHF,TRBV18,once,TRBD1,TRBJ1-5,15
TGTGCCATCACTGGAGCGGGACGTGACACCGGGGAGCTGTTTTTT,CAITGAGRDTGELFF,TRBV10-3,.,TRBD2,TRBJ2-2,15
TGTGCCAGCAGCTTAGACGGTTCGTTGGCAGATACGCAGTATTTT,CASSLDGSLADTQYF,TRBV11-3,.,.,TRBJ2-3,15
TGTGCCACCAGTGAGAAAGCGGACAGGGGGCGGTCAGAGACCCAGTACTTC,CATSEKADRGRSETQYF,TRBV24-1,.,TRBD1,TRBJ2-5,17
TGTGCCAGTAGTGTCACTAGGTTGAACACTGAAGCTTTCTTT,CASSVTRLNTEAFF,TRBV19,.,.,TRBJ1-1,14
TGCGCCAGCAGCCATTCCGGGAAGAACACCGGGGAGCTGTTTTTT,CASSHSGKNTGELFF,TRBV5-1,.,.,TRBJ2-2,15
TGTGCCAGCAGTGAAGCGGGACAGGGACTGAACACTGAAGCTTTCTTT,CASSEAGQGLNTEAFF,TRBV6-1,.,TRBD1,TRBJ1-1,16